This T cell receptor beta chain was recorded in a study of T cells in Graves' hyperthyroidism and ophthalmopathy (dated by TCRdb to about 2019). Regarding the research as a whole: Peripheral blood samples were taken at the time of initial diagnosis, prior to any treatment. Following sampling, methimazole starting at 30 mg daily was given to hyperthyroidism patients, and high-dose intravenous methylprednisolone was given to ophthalmopathy patients. Thyroid tissue and blood T-cell repertoires from about six Graves' hyperthyroidism patients were also compared in the study. To identify TCR V-J signatures that set the groups apart, the researchers used a discovery cohort of about a hundred patients, made up of 40 to 45 with Graves' ophthalmopathy and some 60 with stable Graves' hyperthyroidism. For training and testing, the roughly 97 patients in the discovery cohort were randomly divided in a 7:3 ratio. The paper reports TCR Vbeta CDR3 sequencing of 130 to 150 peripheral blood samples: around 45 ophthalmopathy, fewer than 80 hyperthyroidism and around 17 progressor patients. Prospective prediction of ophthalmopathy was tested in an independent validation cohort consisting of some 20 hyperthyroidism patients and some 15 patients who later progressed to ophthalmopathy.

Ophthalmopathy patients had moderately to severely active disease, Clinical Activity Score of at least 3, NOSPECS grade of at least 4, and duration under 3 months. Patients with uncontrolled infections, other autoimmune diseases, pregnancy or lactation were excluded. Diagnoses were based on clinical symptoms, serum thyroxine and TRAb, thyroid ultrasound and orbital computed tomography. PBMCs were isolated from more than 8 ml of fresh peripheral blood by Ficoll-Paque density gradient centrifugation. Total RNA was extracted using Trizol reagent, and RNA quality was assessed on an Agilent 2100 Bioanalyzer. Concerning this clonotype: Its antigen is not yet known. No much larger clone exists at a distance of one base, and base qualities are not known.

The paper's findings and limits, for the study overall: Most expanded thyroid clonotypes (frequency above 0.001) were also found in blood, which suggests that blood repertoires may mirror thyroid immune responses. During validation, the model predicted progression to ophthalmopathy a median of around 7 months ahead of onset, with approximately 71% sensitivity and 72.22% specificity. Ophthalmopathy was separated from stable hyperthyroidism by a 13 V-J signature model, with about 86% sensitivity and around 81% specificity obtained in cross-validation and 80%/75% obtained in testing. Sample size was not statistically predetermined, and investigators were not blinded to group allocation.

TCR beta CDR3 regions were amplified from RNA transcripts. For the first round of RT-PCR on the TCR CDR3, the HTBI primer set was used together with the Qiagen OneStep RT-PCR kit. Libraries were constructed in a second round of multiplex PCR, after which size selection and purification were carried out. Libraries were sequenced paired-end with 100 bp reads on an Illumina HiSeq2000. Under the source paper's analysis protocol: SOAPnuke was used to process the raw data, with reads discarded if the reads contained adapters or uncalled bases, had a mean Phred below 15, or lacked an exact constant-primer or identifier match. COPE v1.2.5 was used to merge the high-quality paired reads, and each unique nucleotide sequence was defined as a clonotype. Clonotypes were aligned to IMGT TRBV, TRBD and TRBJ reference segments using MiTCR v1.1. Only V-J combinations with frequency above 0.0001, covering 99% to 99.2% of repertoires, were analysed. A TCS score was defined as the ratio between F50 (clonal expansion) and ExV (chaos), using BLOSUM62-based TCRdist between CDR3 peptides within each V-J. Welch's t-statistics and random forest reduced roughly 540 V-J features to about 12, which were used in a naive Bayes classifier (R e1071). TCRdb reworked the public reads: Q25 trimming with fastp, MiXCR clone assembly, productive beta chains retained. When rows share a CDR3 protein, they turn into one entry using the most common DNA and genes. These V and J calls are TCRdb output, not the study's own analysis. This sample holds around 500,000 distinct CDR3 sequences; 16% were observed only once. Of the sample, about 29% falls within the top ten clones.

The CDR3 has 17 amino acids, counting the end cysteine and phenylalanine. The read is trimmed to its CDR3 DNA, 51 bases read in frame from base 1. Ends trimmed: V by 4 bases, J by 0 bases; bases unmatched to a gene: 12. The germline V gene (reference sequence) specifies DFQATT as CDR1 and SNEGSKA as CDR2. The sequencing input was blood. Recombination linked TRBV20-1 to TRBJ1-2; TRBD1 fits 9 bases in the junction. This sequence was found in a woman in her thirties with Graves' ophthalmopathy. For the CDR3, the sequence is CSATRTTGGAPNYGYTF. The DNA reads as follows: TGCAGTGCTACGCGAACTACAGGGGGCGCGCCTAACTATGGCTACACCTTC.